The clone carrying this TCR beta chain was found a few times. The antigen remains undetermined. The data were taken from a study of cytomegalovirus exposure and HLA in healthy donors. Broader study findings: A later analysis showed HLA-associated TCR beta chains outstripping equally common others in clonal expansion.

A multiplex PCR was run with 60 Vbeta primers and 13 Jbeta primers. Method: immunoSEQ multiplex PCR; TCRdb's copy keeps in-frame clones and lacks some. In the table there are more than 65,000 clones, about 74% of which are singletons. V shed 5 bases and J shed 4 bases, with 11 bases lying between them. The CDR3 runs to 14 residues. The germline V gene encodes CDR1 MGHDK and CDR2 SYGVNS. This clonotype was obtained from an older woman in good health and CMV-seropositive. Sequencing was done on a sample of PBMCs. The chain couples TRBV25-1 to TRBJ1-4; perhaps TRBD1 as D (5 bases). CDR3 nucleotides: TGTGCCAGCAGTCAAAGCGGGGGTAATGAAAAACTGTTTTTT. It codes for CASSQSGGNEKLFF.